The present T cell receptor (beta chain) was sequenced within a study of T cell responses to AZD1222 COVID-19 vaccine. Profiling relied on immunoSEQ multiplex PCR, and the TCRdb table lists in-frame clones only, not all of them. The sample yields under 200,000 clones, 90% to 95% seen once. Germline CDR1 reads SEHNR; CDR2 reads FQNEAQ (reference sequence). CDR3 size: 13 residues. Trimming cost V 3 bases and J 5 bases; bases outside gene matches: 3. The chain couples TRBV7-9 to TRBJ1-1; 7 nucleotides line up with TRBD1. This receptor was obtained from an adult in good health. Sequences were derived from peripheral blood, sampled on day 0 of MenACWY control vaccination. CDR3 sequence: CASSFQGGTEAFF. CDR3 DNA sequence: TGTGCCAGCAGCTTTCAGGGGGGAACTGAAGCTTTCTTT.